A selection of T cell receptor beta chains follows, all from one sample in a study of T cell responses to AZD1222 COVID-19 vaccine. Assay: immunoSEQ multiplex PCR; the TCRdb copy retains only in-frame clones and omits some. The sample carries 95,000 to 150,000 clones, 92% recorded once. The material was peripheral blood, obtained 28 days after the second AZD1222 dose. Receptor source: an adult who received the AZD1222 COVID-19 vaccine. Each CDR3 is given with its conserved first and last residue. D genes are given only for firm matches. Clone size is given for some rows only: seen once, a few or many times, or a class if the clone is expanded.

v_call	j_call	clone_size	d_call	cdr3_nt	cdr3_aa
TRBV5-8	TRBJ1-5	NA	NA	TGTGCCAGCAGCTGGGGTTTGGGCAATCAGCCCCAGCATTTT	CASSWGLGNQPQHF
TRBV5-6	TRBJ1-1	NA	NA	TGTGCCAGCAGGATTCGGGGGAACACTGAAGCTTTCTTT	CASRIRGNTEAFF
TRBV4-1	TRBJ2-1	NA	NA	TGCGCCAGCAGCCAAGCGAGCAGCTACAATGAGCAGTTCTTC	CASSQASSYNEQFF
TRBV6-4	TRBJ1-2	once	NA	TGTGCCAGCAGTGACTCCGTTGAAATGGGGCACTATGGCTACACCTTC	CASSDSVEMGHYGYTF
TRBV9	TRBJ2-7	NA	TRBD2	TGTGCCAGCAGCGTAGGAGGCGGGAGCGAGCAGTACTTC	CASSVGGGSEQYF
TRBV6-5	TRBJ2-1	NA	TRBD1	TGTGCCAGCATGCGGGACAGGTCCTACAATGAGCAGTTCTTC	CASMRDRSYNEQFF
TRBV7-9	TRBJ2-1	NA	TRBD2	TGTGCCAGCAGCTTAGATCGGGGTAGCGGGCCCTCCTACAATGAGCAGTTCTTC	CASSLDRGSGPSYNEQFF
TRBV14	TRBJ1-2	NA	NA	TGTGCCAGCAGCTTCACAGGGAGCTATGGCTACACCTTC	CASSFTGSYGYTF
TRBV27	TRBJ2-2	NA	NA	TGTGCCAGCAGTCTGCAAATGGTGAACACCGGGGAGCTGTTTTTT	CASSLQMVNTGELFF
TRBV9	TRBJ1-1	NA	TRBD1	TGTGCCAGCAGCGGACAGGGGACCACTGAAGCTTTCTTT	CASSGQGTTEAFF
TRBV19	TRBJ2-7	NA	NA	TGTGCCAGTAGTATCACACAGGGTAGCGACGAGCAGTACTTC	CASSITQGSDEQYF
TRBV14	TRBJ1-2	once	NA	TGTGCCAGCAGCCATCTGGACATGCAGGCTGGCTACACCTTC	CASSHLDMQAGYTF
TRBV28	TRBJ2-1	NA	NA	TGTGCCAGCAGAGAAGGGGGGATCGATGAGCAGTTCTTC	CASREGGIDEQFF
TRBV4-1	TRBJ1-1	NA	TRBD1	TGCGCCAGCAGCATAAAGACAGGGGTTCGGACTGAAGCTTTCTTT	CASSIKTGVRTEAFF
TRBV6-6	TRBJ2-2	few	NA	TGTGCCAGCAGTCGGGGCGCCGGGGAGCTGTTTTTT	CASSRGAGELFF
TRBV7-8	TRBJ1-6	once	NA	TGTGCCAGCAGCTTATTGACAGTGGGGGATTCACCCCTCCACTTT	CASSLLTVGDSPLHF
TRBV10-3	TRBJ1-2	NA	TRBD1	TGTGCCATCAGTGAGTCGGAGGGACAGGGCGCCGGGAATGGCTACACCTTC	CAISESEGQGAGNGYTF
TRBV29-1	TRBJ2-7	NA	NA	TGCAGCGTTGACTCGGGGGACGTGACAGAGCAGTACTTC	CSVDSGDVTEQYF